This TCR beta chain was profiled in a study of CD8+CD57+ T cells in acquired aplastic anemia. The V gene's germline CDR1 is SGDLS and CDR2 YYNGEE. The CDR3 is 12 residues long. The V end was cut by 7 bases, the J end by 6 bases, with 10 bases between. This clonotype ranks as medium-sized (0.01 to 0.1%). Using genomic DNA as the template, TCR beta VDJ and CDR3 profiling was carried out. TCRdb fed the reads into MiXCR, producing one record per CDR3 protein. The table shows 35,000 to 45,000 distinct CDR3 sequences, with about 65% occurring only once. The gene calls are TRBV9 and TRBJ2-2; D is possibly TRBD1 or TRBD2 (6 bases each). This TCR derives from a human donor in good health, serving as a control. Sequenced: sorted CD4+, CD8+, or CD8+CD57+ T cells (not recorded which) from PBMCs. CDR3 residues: CASEGGSGELFF. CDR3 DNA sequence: TGTGCCAGCGAGGGGGGATCCGGGGAGCTGTTTTTT.